Sequencing of this T cell receptor (beta chain) was carried out in a study of shared T cell receptors in the human thymus listed by TCRdb under 2021. About the study as a whole: The study examined how self-reactive, shared T-cell receptor alpha chains are generated in the human thymus.

As to this clone: Its cognate antigen has yet to be identified. Base quality data are lacking; no much larger clone is found one base away.

Counted from cysteine to phenylalanine, this CDR3 has 13 amino acids. Only the CDR3 region is kept as DNA, spanning 39 bases read in frame from base 1. From a lookup of the germline V gene, CDR1 and CDR2 are SGHRS and YFSETQ. A distance of 12 bases separates the germline ends of V and J, which lose 2 bases and 6 bases respectively. Library method: the immunoSEQ multiplex PCR assay. In its TCRdb copy, this immuneACCESS table keeps in-frame sequences only and misses some clones. Where compared with another copy, unresolved V genes explain less than half of these, and the others have no known cause. The sample table contains roughly 660,000 clones; only one count was recorded for roughly 90% of them. Around 0.01% of the sample belongs to the ten largest clones. This sample was also put to use in a study of human thymus T cells. From the second report: Donors were immunologically healthy infants undergoing open corrective cardiac surgery for congenital heart defects in Finland. Thymus tissue was obtained as surgical resects removed during corrective cardiac surgery. Both the thymic and the peripheral blood repertoires appeared to show biased V and J gene segment usage. Highly overlapping thymic TCR repertoires among unrelated individuals were reported in the related research. The study used fewer than ten infant thymus samples plus four related peripheral blood samples to characterize TCR alpha and beta repertoires. Donor ages ranged from roughly 6 to 250 days, and the cohort comprised 5 to 7 male and a couple of female infants. Thymocytes were released mechanically from tissue and stored at -70 °C as pellets of roughly 9-31 million cells. Genomic DNA was extracted from frozen cell pellets with a QIAsymphony instrument. TCRB and TCRAD loci were amplified from a standardized quantity of quality-controlled genomic DNA using the immunoSEQ multiplex PCR assay. The amplicons spanned the V(D)J region and were long enough to cover the CDR3 and allow V and J genes to be identified. The commercial immunoSEQ service was used to sequence amplicons on an Illumina platform. Primer bias and sequencing errors were corrected using previously described methods, and TCRAD and TCRB definitions followed the IMGT database. immunoSEQ Analyzer 3.0 and VDJTools were used for repertoire analysis, which covered basic statistics, V/J segment usage, diversity estimates, rarefaction and pairwise overlap. Diversity was estimated using the Chao1, ChaoE, Efron-Thisted, Shannon and inverse Simpson indices, and was also estimated on datasets down-sampled to the size of the smallest sample. Repertoire overlap was determined by strict matching of CDR3 nucleotide sequence, V gene and J gene, and Jaccard-based multidimensional scaling clustering was applied. Thymus samples yielded on average about 810,000 unique TCRB clonotypes, compared with roughly 80,000 from blood samples.

This chain is built from TRBV5-1 and TRBJ2-7; the best D guess is TRBD1, with 6 bases matching. Material: thymocytes. This receptor was obtained from a boy under three years old with a congenital heart defect. Donor details come from another sample of the same person, matched by shared clones. The CDR3 has the sequence CASSLHRVGEQYF. In nucleotides, the sequence is TGCGCCAGCAGCTTACACAGGGTAGGCGAGCAGTACTTC.